One sample yielded the 28 T cell receptor beta chains listed below, sequenced in a study of cytomegalovirus exposure and HLA in healthy donors. PCR was performed using 60 Vbeta and 13 Jbeta primers. The data were produced by immunoSEQ multiplex PCR, yet TCRdb's version contains in-frame clones alone and is incomplete. The table records approximately 100,000 clones, around 68% of them present only once. The sample was PBMCs. The source is a female donor in good health and CMV-seronegative.

The V gene is TRBV5-1, the J gene TRBJ2-5; weak D call: TRBD2 (6 bases). The CDR3 has 15 residues. Germline assignment: CDR1 SGHRS and CDR2 YFSETQ. Trimming pared 1 base from V and 2 bases from J, leaving 12 bases between. The CDR3 sequence is CASSLSGPLQETQYF. Here the CDR3 DNA reads TGCGCCAGCAGCTTGAGCGGGCCCCTACAAGAGACCCAGTACTTC.

V usage is TRBV6-5 and J usage is TRBJ2-5, with 12 bases matching TRBD2. The J segment lost 5 bases and the V segment lost 5 bases, leaving 6 bases of the junction unmatched. This CDR3 is built from 15 residues. CDR1 MNHEY and CDR2 SVGAGI come from the germline V gene. CDR3 sequence: CASSNRLAGDETQYF. CDR3 bases: TGTGCCAGCAGTAACCGACTAGCGGGGGACGAGACCCAGTACTTC.

The rearrangement links TRBV30 to TRBJ1-2, with D unresolved. V was shortened by 2 bases and J by 4 bases, with 11 bases between the two germline ends. Germline-derived CDR1 and CDR2 are GTSNPN and SVGIG (reference sequence). The CDR3 consists of 13 residues. CDR3: CAWSRTETYGYTF. The CDR3 DNA reads as TGTGCCTGGAGTCGAACAGAGACCTATGGCTACACCTTC. Looking up the rest from reference TRBV30 and TRBJ1-2 gives the full variable domain: SQTIHQWPATLVQPVGSPLSLECTVEGTSNPNLYWYRQAAGRGLQLLFYSVGIGQISSEVPQNLSASRPQDRQFILSSKKLLLSDSGFYLCAWSRTETYGYTFGSGTRLTVV.

V is TRBV6-6 and J is TRBJ1-5; TRBD1 is a possible D gene (5 bases). Germline V lookup: CDR1 MNHNY, CDR2 SVGAGI (reference sequence). Between the trimmed V and J ends, which lost 7 bases and 6 bases, there was a span of 16 bases. The length of the CDR3 is 14 residues. This CDR3 is CASTEPLGGQPQHF. As DNA, the CDR3 is TGTGCCAGCACGGAACCCCTGGGGGGTCAGCCCCAGCATTTT.

This chain links TRBV5-4 with TRBJ2-4; 14 bases agree with TRBD2. The CDR3 is 16 residues long. Trimming cost V 4 bases and J 7 bases; bases outside gene matches: 7. CDR1 is SGHNT and CDR2 is YYREEE in the germline V gene (reference sequence). The CDR3 region is CASSPGTSGSRNIQYF. CDR3 DNA: TGTGCCAGCAGCCCCGGGACTAGCGGGAGTCGGAACATTCAGTACTTC.

This chain joins TRBV7-9 and TRBJ2-1; the D gene is possibly TRBD2 (6 bases). The CDR3 covers 12 residues. Trimming took off 5 bases at V and 10 bases at J, with 12 bases between the two ends. CDR1 and CDR2 (germline): SEHNR, FQNEAQ (reference sequence). The CDR3, as DNA: TGTGCCAGCAGCAGAGGACTACTCGAGCAGTTCTTC. Translating gives CASSRGLLEQFF.

This chain joins TRBV27 and TRBJ1-2; a weak D match, TRBD1 (6 bases). There are 16 residues in the CDR3. Germline loops: CDR1 MNHEY, CDR2 SMNVEV (reference sequence). V was cut by 5 bases and J by 3 bases, with 19 bases left in between. As DNA, the CDR3 is TGTGCCAGCAGTATCCTTACCGAGACAGGACACTATGGCTACACCTTC. Protein product: CASSILTETGHYGYTF.

The chain joins TRBV6-5 to TRBJ1-2; 8 nucleotides align to TRBD1. CDR3 length: 14 amino acids. Trimming took 4 bases from V and 0 from J; bases not matched to a gene: 1. The V gene's germline CDR1 is MNHEY and CDR2 SVGAGI. The CDR3: CASSSGQANYGYTF. Written as DNA, the CDR3 is TGTGCCAGCAGTTCGGGACAGGCTAACTATGGCTACACCTTC.

This chain connects TRBV28 to TRBJ1-2; D perhaps matches TRBD1 (6 bases). Germline loops: CDR1 MDHEN, CDR2 SYDVKM. Trimming pared 3 bases from V and 1 base from J, leaving 12 bases between. This CDR3 is built from 15 residues. The CDR3 DNA reads as TGTGCCAGCAGTTTCCGACAGGAAATTAACTATGGCTACACCTTC. It translates to CASSFRQEINYGYTF.

This clone was detected only a few times. The chain joins TRBV5-1 to TRBJ2-5; 11 bases are a match to TRBD2. The trim removed 4 bases at V and 11 bases at J, leaving 13 bases unmatched. Looked up from germline, CDR1 is SGHRS and CDR2 is YFSETQ. This CDR3 region has 15 residues. In DNA, the CDR3 is TGCGCCAGCAGCCTGGGACTAGCGGTTGAGGGTGAACAGTACTTC. This codes for CASSLGLAVEGEQYF.

The chain recombines TRBV4-3 with TRBJ1-2, with 10 bases identical to TRBD1. V shed 8 bases and J 5 bases; nucleotides not matched to a gene: 8. Looked up from germline, CDR1 is LGHNA and CDR2 is YSLEER. This CDR3 contains 14 residues. This CDR3 reads CASRPGQGFYGYTF. The CDR3 nucleotides are TGCGCCAGCCGACCGGGACAGGGGTTTTATGGCTACACCTTC.

The chain joins TRBV7-8 to TRBJ2-3; 8 bases line up with TRBD1. Germline V gene sequence: CDR1 SGHVS, CDR2 FQNEAQ. The CDR3 has 18 residues. V gave up 5 bases and J gave up 2 bases; unmatched junction bases: 15. DNA of the CDR3: TGTGCCAGCAGCCCGAGGGCAGGGGGCGCCCCGGACACAGATACGCAGTATTTT. Residues: CASSPRAGGAPDTDTQYF. Full variable domain (missing parts from reference TRBV7-8 and TRBJ2-3): GAGVSQSPRYKVAKRGQDVALRCDPISGHVSLFWYQQALGQGPEFLTYFQNEAQLDKSGLPSDRFFAERPEGSVSTLKIQRTQQEDSAVYLCASSPRAGGAPDTDTQYFGPGTRLTVL.

This chain links TRBV6-1 with TRBJ1-6, with a weak D call TRBD1 (5 bases). Germline lookup yields CDR1 MNHNS and CDR2 SASEGT. With 6 bases removed from V and 7 bases from J, the gap between germline ends came to 13 bases. CDR3 length: 14 amino acids. In DNA, the CDR3 is TGTGCCAGCAGAAGGAGGGGCTGGAATTCACCCCTCCACTTT. Translating gives CASRRRGWNSPLHF.

The V and J genes are TRBV6-1 and TRBJ2-1, with 7 bases matching TRBD2. Trimming at V came to 2 bases and at J to 6 bases, leaving 10 bases not matched to a gene. Germline CDR1 MNHNS, CDR2 SASEGT. CDR3 length: 16 amino acids. CDR3: CASSETSGAGLNEQFF. In DNA, the CDR3 is TGTGCCAGCAGTGAAACTTCCGGAGCGGGACTCAATGAGCAGTTCTTC.

V and J are TRBV4-1 and TRBJ1-2, with D maybe TRBD1 (6 bases). Trimming took off 5 bases at V and 3 bases at J, with 16 bases between the two ends. This CDR3 has 15 amino acids. Germline V gene data show CDR1 as MGHRA and CDR2 as YSYEKL. The CDR3 protein is CASSESAGVDYGYTF. The DNA of the CDR3 is TGCGCCAGCAGCGAATCCGCAGGGGTGGACTATGGCTACACCTTC.

The chain carries TRBV7-9 and TRBJ1-1; 7 bases fit TRBD1. With 5 bases clipped from V and 3 bases from J, the junction kept 3 bases outside the gene matches. CDR1 is SEHNR and CDR2 is FQNEAQ in the germline V gene (reference sequence). This CDR3 spans 13 amino acids. The CDR3 nucleotides read TGTGCCAGCAGCATAGGGACAGACACTGAAGCTTTCTTT. It yields the protein CASSIGTDTEAFF.

V is TRBV6-5 and J is TRBJ2-1; TRBD2 is a possible D gene (7 bases). The germline CDR1 and CDR2 sequences are MNHEY and SVGAGI. The V gene lost 6 bases and the J gene lost 7 bases, with 22 bases spanning the gap. The CDR3 contains 16 residues. In nucleotides, the CDR3 is TGTGCCAGCAGCTACCCCCCCGGGGGGCCTATGAATGAGCAGTTCTTC. It is translated as CASSYPPGGPMNEQFF.

The V and J genes are TRBV19 and TRBJ2-7, with TRBD2 identical over 13 bases. CDR1 is LNHDA and CDR2 is SQIVND in the germline V gene (reference sequence). CDR3 length equals 14 residues. Trimming cost V 4 bases and J 7 bases; bases outside gene matches: 4. This CDR3 reads CASSTAGLAGEQYF. The DNA for the CDR3 is TGTGCCAGTAGTACGGCGGGACTAGCGGGAGAGCAGTACTTC. The complete variable domain, with remaining parts taken from reference TRBV19 and TRBJ2-7, reads DGGITQSPKYLFRKEGQNVTLSCEQNLNHDAMYWYRQDPGQGLRLIYYSQIVNDFQKGDIAEGYSVSREKKESFPLTVTSAQKNPTAFYLCASSTAGLAGEQYFGPGTRLTVT.

The chain recombines TRBV2 with TRBJ2-5; D may be TRBD1 (7 bases). The germline CDR1 and CDR2 sequences are SNHLY and FYNNEI. V was cut by 10 bases and J by 5 bases, with 20 bases left in between. This CDR3 region has 14 residues. The CDR3 reads CATVLGGAGETQYF. CDR3 in DNA: TGTGCCACCGTCCTAGGGGGCGCGGGGGAGACCCAGTACTTC.

This rearrangement joins TRBV30 to TRBJ1-2, with 7 bases aligning to TRBD1. V dropped 3 bases and J dropped 6; count of bases not matched to a gene: 4. Germline V gives CDR1 GTSNPN, CDR2 SVGIG (reference sequence). CDR3 length: 12 residues. CDR3 bases: TGTGCCTGGAGACAGGGGATTCATGGCTACACCTTC. Encoded protein: CAWRQGIHGYTF.

This clone was recorded once. The V gene is TRBV30, the J gene TRBJ2-2, with D possibly being TRBD1 (6 bases). The CDR3 runs 16 residues. V lost 2 bases and J lost 3, with 16 bases in between. Germline V lookup: CDR1 GTSNPN, CDR2 SVGIG (reference sequence). The CDR3 nucleotides are TGTGCCTGGAGTAGGGGAAGGACAGTTGACACCGGGGAGCTGTTTTTT. Its translation: CAWSRGRTVDTGELFF. The variable domain in full, with the rest retrieved from reference TRBV30 and TRBJ2-2, is SQTIHQWPATLVQPVGSPLSLECTVEGTSNPNLYWYRQAAGRGLQLLFYSVGIGQISSEVPQNLSASRPQDRQFILSSKKLLLSDSGFYLCAWSRGRTVDTGELFFGEGSRLTVL.

This chain joins TRBV18 and TRBJ2-2, with 7 bases lining up with TRBD1. The V and J ends lost 3 bases and 6 bases, in that order; junction bases with no gene match: 7. CDR1 is KGHSH and CDR2 is LQKENI in the germline V gene. CDR3 length: 15 amino acids. The CDR3 sequence is CASSPRDRAPGELFF. The CDR3, as DNA: TGTGCCAGCTCACCGAGAGACAGGGCCCCCGGGGAGCTGTTTTTT.

The chain links TRBV28 to TRBJ2-1; 8 bases map to TRBD1. V lost 7 bases to trimming and J lost 5 bases; unmatched junction nucleotides: 10. The CDR3 is made up of 15 amino acids. Germline values: CDR1 MDHEN, CDR2 SYDVKM. CDR3 bases: TGTGCCAGCAAACCCGTTGGACAGGGCGACAATGAGCAGTTCTTC. Its translation is CASKPVGQGDNEQFF.

This sequence joins TRBV6-1 and TRBJ2-4; the D gene is possibly TRBD2 (6 bases). CDR1 is MNHNS and CDR2 is SASEGT in the germline V gene. This CDR3 has 16 residues. V lost 0 bases and J 8 bases, leaving 17 bases between the germline ends. CDR3 residues: CASSEARGTSRDIQYF. The CDR3 DNA follows: TGTGCCAGCAGTGAAGCCCGGGGGACCTCAAGGGACATTCAGTACTTC.

The chain has TRBV7-9 and TRBJ2-3, with 7 bases identical to TRBD2. This CDR3 has 15 residues. Unmatched junction bases numbered 9, after V lost 6 bases and J lost 3 bases. Germline CDR1 is SEHNR and CDR2 is FQNEAQ (reference sequence). CDR3 in amino acids: CASRQSGGGTDTQYF. CDR3 nucleotides: TGTGCCAGCAGACAATCGGGGGGAGGTACAGATACGCAGTATTTT.

This clone has a single count. The chain combines TRBV25-1 with TRBJ1-1; no definite D call. This CDR3 region has 11 residues. CDR1 MGHDK and CDR2 SYGVNS come from the germline V gene. V lost 5 bases to trimming and J lost 11 bases, with 12 bases between them. The DNA for the CDR3 is TGTGCCAGCAGTCTAGGTCATCTCGCTTTCTTT. Amino acid sequence: CASSLGHLAFF.

This chain connects TRBV2 to TRBJ1-2, with no clear D. This CDR3 has 13 residues. In germline, CDR1 is SNHLY, CDR2 FYNNEI. V lost 3 bases and J lost 4, with 9 bases in between. In DNA form, the CDR3 reads TGTGCCAGCAGTGATTTAGAGCGCTATGGCTACACCTTC. Translating it yields CASSDLERYGYTF. The whole variable domain, filled in from reference TRBV2 and TRBJ1-2, reads EPEVTQTPSHQVTQMGQEVILRCVPISNHLYFYWYRQILGQKVEFLVSFYNNEISEKSEIFDDQFSVERPDGSNFTLKIRSTKLEDSAMYFCASSDLERYGYTFGSGTRLTVV.

The rearrangement joins TRBV9 to TRBJ2-1; 7 bases match TRBD2. V trimming: 2 bases; J trimming: 8 bases; junction bases outside the gene matches: 7. The CDR3 is 14 residues long. Germline V lookup: CDR1 SGDLS, CDR2 YYNGEE. The CDR3 region is CASSVQTSIDEQFF. The CDR3 bases are TGTGCCAGCAGCGTCCAGACTAGCATAGATGAGCAGTTCTTC.